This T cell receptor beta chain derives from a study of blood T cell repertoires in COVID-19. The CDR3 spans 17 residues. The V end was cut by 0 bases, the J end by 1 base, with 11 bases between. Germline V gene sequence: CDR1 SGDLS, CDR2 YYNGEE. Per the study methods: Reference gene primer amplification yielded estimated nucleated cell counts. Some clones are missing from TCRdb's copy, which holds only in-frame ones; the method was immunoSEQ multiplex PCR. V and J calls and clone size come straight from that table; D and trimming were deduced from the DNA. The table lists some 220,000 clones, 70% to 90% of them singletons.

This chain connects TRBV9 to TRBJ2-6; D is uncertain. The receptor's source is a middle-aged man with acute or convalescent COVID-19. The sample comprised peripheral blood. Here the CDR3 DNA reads TGTGCCAGCAGCGTAGGAGGTCTTCTATCTGGGGCCAACGTCCTGACTTTC. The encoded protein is CASSVGGLLSGANVLTF.